A selection of T cell receptor beta chains follows, all from one sample in a study of shared clonotypes between healthy human individuals. Method: immunoSEQ multiplex PCR; TCRdb's copy keeps in-frame clones and lacks some. Here the sample spans over 800,000 clones, approximately 92% being singletons. Sequenced: naive CD8+ T cells sorted from blood. The origin of the receptors is a man younger than 45 in good health. The CDR3 runs from the conserved cysteine through the conserved F or W. A D gene is named only where the DNA matches it firmly. Rows may omit the clone size; those that give it use once, few, many or a size class.

TRBV28	TRBD1	-	TRBJ2-1	CASKIPGQGSYNEQFF	TGTGCCAGCAAAATACCGGGACAGGGATCCTACAATGAGCAGTTCTTC
TRBV2	-	few	TRBJ1-2	CASRDVYGYTF	TGTGCCAGCAGAGACGTCTATGGCTACACCTTC
TRBV7-6	-	-	TRBJ2-1	CASSRTLKLYNEQFF	TGTGCCAGCAGCCGGACCCTGAAGCTCTACAATGAGCAGTTCTTC
TRBV27	TRBD1	-	TRBJ1-5	CASSLQGAGNQPQHF	TGTGCCAGCAGTTTACAGGGGGCTGGCAATCAGCCCCAGCATTTT
TRBV7-2	TRBD1	-	TRBJ1-2	CASSLIGQGNYGYTF	TGTGCCAGCAGCTTAATCGGACAGGGGAACTATGGCTACACCTTC
TRBV10-3	TRBD2	-	TRBJ2-3	CAISQREGRDTDTQYF	TGTGCCATCAGCCAGCGGGAGGGCCGTGACACAGATACGCAGTATTTT
TRBV27	-	-	TRBJ1-1	CASSLSLGREAFF	TGTGCCAGCAGTTTATCGCTGGGCAGGGAAGCTTTCTTT
TRBV7-9	TRBD1	-	TRBJ2-3	CASSLEQGADTQYF	TGTGCCAGCAGCTTAGAACAGGGGGCGGATACGCAGTATTTT
TRBV28	TRBD1	-	TRBJ1-1	CASSWGQLNTEAFF	TGTGCCAGCAGCTGGGGACAGCTGAACACTGAAGCTTTCTTT
TRBV6-5	-	-	TRBJ2-7	CASSLDNYEQYF	TGTGCCAGCAGCTTGGACAACTACGAGCAGTACTTC
TRBV5-1	TRBD2	-	TRBJ2-1	CASSLVGASGRKAYNEQFF	TGCGCCAGCAGCTTGGTGGGGGCTAGCGGGAGAAAGGCCTACAATGAGCAGTTCTTC
TRBV4-1	-	-	TRBJ1-2	CASSPQPGGYTF	TGCGCCAGCAGCCCCCAGCCGGGGGGCTACACCTTC
TRBV28	TRBD1	-	TRBJ2-7	CASSLPGTGSFQYF	TGTGCCAGCAGTTTGCCTGGGACAGGATCCTTTCAGTACTTC
TRBV5-6	TRBD1	-	TRBJ2-3	CASSWIRDREPDTQYF	TGTGCCAGCAGCTGGATCCGGGACAGGGAACCAGATACGCAGTATTTT
TRBV9	-	-	TRBJ1-4	CASSDSRQTVNEKLFF	TGTGCCAGCAGCGATTCTCGACAGACCGTTAATGAAAAACTGTTTTTT
TRBV10-3	TRBD1	once	TRBJ2-3	CAISEGQGAGDTQYF	TGTGCCATCAGCGAGGGACAGGGGGCGGGAGATACGCAGTATTTT
TRBV25-1	-	-	TRBJ1-1	CASSELGGVNTEAFF	TGTGCCAGCAGTGAACTCGGAGGGGTGAACACTGAAGCTTTCTTT
TRBV13	-	-	TRBJ1-1	CASSLGEGEAFF	TGTGCCAGCAGCTTAGGGGAGGGGGAAGCTTTCTTT
TRBV7-2	-	-	TRBJ2-7	CASSPSSFPYEQYF	TGTGCCAGCAGCCCAAGCTCGTTTCCCTACGAGCAGTACTTC
TRBV4-1	-	-	TRBJ1-1	CASSQDRGSDTEAFF	TGCGCCAGCAGCCAAGACAGGGGTTCGGACACTGAAGCTTTCTTT
TRBV15	-	-	TRBJ2-1	CATSRDSGMGNEQFF	TGTGCCACCAGCAGAGATAGCGGCATGGGGAATGAGCAGTTCTTC
TRBV4-2	-	-	TRBJ1-1	CASSLGGNTEAFF	TGTGCCAGCAGCTTGGGGGGGAACACTGAAGCTTTCTTT
TRBV4-3	-	once	TRBJ2-7	CASSQALGETYEQYF	TGCGCCAGCAGCCAGGCCCTCGGGGAAACCTACGAGCAGTACTTC
TRBV4-2	TRBD1	-	TRBJ2-6	CASSQAQGASGANVLTF	TGTGCCAGCAGCCAAGCTCAGGGGGCCTCTGGGGCCAACGTCCTGACTTTC
TRBV18	-	-	TRBJ1-4	CASSPSGSSEKLFF	TGTGCCAGCTCACCATCGGGAAGTAGTGAAAAACTGTTTTTT
TRBV27	-	-	TRBJ2-1	CASSWGGNEQFF	TGTGCCAGCAGTTGGGGAGGAAATGAGCAGTTCTTC
TRBV11-2	-	-	TRBJ2-1	CASSPRRGEQFF	TGTGCCAGCAGCCCGAGGCGGGGTGAGCAGTTCTTC
TRBV27	TRBD2	-	TRBJ2-1	CASSSLAEIYNEQFF	TGTGCCAGCAGTTCCCTAGCGGAGATTTACAATGAGCAGTTCTTC
TRBV7-9	-	once	TRBJ2-7	CASSLAGGTESSYEQYF	TGTGCCAGCAGCTTAGCCGGGGGAACAGAGAGCTCCTACGAGCAGTACTTC
TRBV7-6	TRBD1	-	TRBJ2-5	CASSLRDRGPGAYQETQYF	TGTGCCAGCAGCCTCCGGGACAGGGGGCCGGGGGCATATCAAGAGACCCAGTACTTC
TRBV2	TRBD1	-	TRBJ2-1	CASSGTGAVVPGNEQFF	TGTGCCAGCAGTGGGACAGGGGCGGTAGTCCCCGGCAATGAGCAGTTCTTC
TRBV6-6	-	-	TRBJ2-7	CASSYGAGREQYF	TGTGCCAGCAGTTACGGGGCAGGGAGAGAGCAGTACTTC
TRBV11-2	-	once	TRBJ2-7	CASSGTSSYEQYF	TGTGCCAGCAGCGGGACGTCCTCCTACGAGCAGTACTTC
TRBV19	TRBD2	-	TRBJ2-3	CASSIELAPADTQYF	TGTGCCAGTAGTATCGAACTAGCGCCTGCAGATACGCAGTATTTT
TRBV4-1	TRBD2	-	TRBJ2-5	CASSQEGSGRKETQYF	TGCGCCAGCAGCCAAGAAGGTAGCGGGAGAAAAGAGACCCAGTACTTC
TRBV23-1	-	once	TRBJ2-1	CASSQSSDPPRYNEQFF	TGCGCCAGCAGTCAATCGTCGGACCCCCCGAGATACAATGAGCAGTTCTTC
TRBV5-1	TRBD2	once	TRBJ2-1	CATGTSRDEQFF	TGCGCCACCGGGACTAGCCGCGATGAGCAGTTCTTC
TRBV7-8	TRBD2	-	TRBJ2-1	CASSNNGVAGGRHNEQFF	TGTGCCAGCAGCAATAACGGCGTAGCGGGAGGGAGACACAATGAGCAGTTCTTC
TRBV5-6	TRBD1	-	TRBJ2-3	CASSLKDRGFTDTQYF	TGTGCCAGCAGCTTGAAGGACAGGGGGTTCACAGATACGCAGTATTTT
TRBV27	-	-	TRBJ2-2	CASSLSIGNTGELFF	TGTGCCAGCAGTTTATCGATAGGGAACACCGGGGAGCTGTTTTTT
TRBV27	TRBD1	-	TRBJ1-2	CASSPPGQGAIWDGYTF	TGTGCCAGCAGTCCGCCGGGACAGGGGGCTATTTGGGATGGCTACACCTTC
TRBV9	TRBD2	-	TRBJ2-1	CASGLVNEQFF	TGTGCCAGCGGACTAGTCAATGAGCAGTTCTTC
TRBV27	-	-	TRBJ1-3	CASSLNSNSGNTIYF	TGTGCCAGCAGTTTAAACTCAAACTCTGGAAACACCATATATTTT
TRBV14	TRBD1	-	TRBJ2-2	CASSPTGFANGELFF	TGTGCCAGCAGCCCGACAGGGTTTGCGAACGGGGAGCTGTTTTTT
TRBV30	-	-	TRBJ2-1	CAWSLTGYNEQFF	TGTGCCTGGAGTCTTACAGGTTACAATGAGCAGTTCTTC
TRBV10-3	-	-	TRBJ2-3	CAINGADNTDTQYF	TGTGCCATCAACGGAGCGGATAACACAGATACGCAGTATTTT
TRBV4-1	-	-	TRBJ2-4	CASSQGGPDIQYF	TGCGCCAGCAGCCAAGGTGGACCCGACATTCAGTACTTC
TRBV12-5	-	-	TRBJ2-3	CASGLVRKSAASTDTQYF	TGTGCTAGTGGTTTGGTACGTAAAAGCGCTGCTAGCACAGATACGCAGTATTTT
TRBV27	-	-	TRBJ2-2	CASKGHNTGELFF	TGTGCCAGCAAGGGACATAACACCGGGGAGCTGTTTTTT
TRBV9	-	-	TRBJ2-1	CASSHPVGNEQFF	TGTGCCAGCAGCCACCCCGTCGGGAATGAGCAGTTCTTC
TRBV15	TRBD2	-	TRBJ2-1	CATSRASLAGPDNEQFF	TGTGCCACCAGCAGGGCGTCTCTAGCGGGCCCCGACAATGAGCAGTTCTTC
TRBV27	-	-	TRBJ2-4	CASSSPGPRGDIQYF	TGTGCCAGCAGTTCACCCGGACCTCGAGGGGACATTCAGTACTTC
TRBV28	TRBD2	-	TRBJ2-1	CASRGLAGLSYNEQFF	TGTGCCAGCAGGGGACTAGCGGGCCTCTCCTACAATGAGCAGTTCTTC
TRBV5-1	TRBD2	-	TRBJ2-1	CASSLALAGVERSYNEQFF	TGCGCCAGCAGCTTGGCCCTGGCGGGAGTAGAGCGATCATACAATGAGCAGTTCTTC